A selection of T cell receptor beta chains follows, all from one sample in a study of blood T cell repertoires in COVID-19. The repertoire was sequenced with immunoSEQ multiplex PCR; TCRdb's copy has only in-frame clones and lacks some. The sample has approximately 240,000 clones, around 80% seen once. The sample taken for sequencing was peripheral blood. These receptors were obtained from a woman in her thirties or forties with active or convalescent COVID-19. Each CDR3 is given with its conserved first and last residue. The D gene is left open where the match is weak. Clone size is shown for a subset of rows, as once, few, many or a class of expanded clone.

>TRBD2|TRBJ2-7|TRBV3-1/TRBV3-2|few
CASSQDRGVYF
TGTGCCAGCAGCCAAGACCGGGGGGTATACTTC
>TRBD1|TRBJ2-5|TRBV3-1/TRBV3-2|.
CASSQGQWETQYF
TGTGCCAGCAGCCAGGGACAGTGGGAGACCCAGTACTTC
>.|TRBJ2-1|TRBV11-3|.
CASSLGEEVGEQFF
TGTGCCAGCAGCTTAGGAGAGGAGGTGGGGGAGCAGTTCTTC
>TRBD1|TRBJ1-2|TRBV18|.
CASSPRSGGADYGYTF
TGTGCCAGCTCACCACGATCAGGGGGCGCAGACTATGGCTACACCTTC
>.|TRBJ2-6|TRBV9|.
CASSTTGSGANVLTF
TGTGCCAGCAGCACAACAGGCTCTGGGGCCAACGTCCTGACTTTC
>.|TRBJ1-2|TRBV6-5|.
CASSRGGSGYTF
TGTGCCAGCAGTCGGGGGGGAAGTGGCTACACCTTC
>.|TRBJ1-3|TRBV10-3|.
CAISSISGNTIYF
TGTGCCATCAGTTCCATCTCTGGAAACACCATATATTTT
>TRBD2|TRBJ2-1|TRBV10-3|.
CAISEVAGGYNEQFF
TGTGCCATCAGTGAGGTAGCGGGGGGGTACAATGAGCAGTTCTTC
>TRBD1|TRBJ1-1|TRBV19|few
CASSGQGKVRTNTEAFF
TGTGCCAGTAGTGGACAGGGGAAGGTGAGGACTAACACTGAAGCTTTCTTT
>TRBD1|TRBJ2-5|TRBV2|.
CASSMDRTSQETQYF
TGTGCCAGCAGTATGGACAGGACCTCCCAAGAGACCCAGTACTTC
>TRBD1|TRBJ1-2|TRBV3-1/TRBV3-2|.
CASSQGQGASYTF
TGTGCCAGCAGCCAGGGACAGGGGGCAAGCTACACCTTC
>.|TRBJ1-5|TRBV3-1/TRBV3-2|.
CASSQEAGKVEPQHF
TGTGCCAGCAGCCAAGAAGCAGGGAAGGTCGAGCCCCAGCATTTT
>TRBD1|TRBJ2-2|TRBV28|.
CASRWTGGPNTGELFF
TGTGCCAGCAGGTGGACAGGGGGCCCGAACACCGGGGAGCTGTTTTTT
>TRBD2|TRBJ2-3|TRBV9|.
CASSQGLAGGTSTDTQYF
TGTGCCAGCAGCCAAGGGCTAGCGGGGGGGACTAGCACAGATACGCAGTATTTT
>.|TRBJ2-4|TRBV4-1|.
CASSQPHQTGAKNIQYF
TGCGCCAGCAGCCAACCTCATCAGACGGGAGCAAAAAACATTCAGTACTTC
>.|TRBJ2-5|TRBV7-2|.
CASSFQGGETQYF
TGTGCCAGCAGCTTCCAGGGCGGTGAGACCCAGTACTTC
>TRBD1|TRBJ2-2|TRBV19|few
CASSIVQGQGTGELFF
TGTGCCAGTAGTATAGTTCAAGGACAGGGTACCGGGGAGCTGTTTTTT
>TRBD1|TRBJ2-4|TRBV19|.
CASSIRDRGQNIQYF
TGTGCCAGTAGTATCCGGGACAGGGGACAAAACATTCAGTACTTC
>.|TRBJ2-1|TRBV10-3|.
CAISESAGVDEQFF
TGTGCCATCAGTGAGAGCGCAGGGGTGGATGAGCAGTTCTTC
>.|TRBJ2-1|TRBV18|.
CASSPTRSNEQFF
TGTGCCAGCTCACCAACACGGAGCAATGAGCAGTTCTTC
>TRBD2|TRBJ2-2|TRBV11-2|.
CASSLVASGAPTGELFF
TGTGCCAGCAGCTTAGTGGCTAGCGGGGCCCCGACCGGGGAGCTGTTTTTT
>TRBD1|TRBJ1-1|TRBV18|.
CASSPRGQGAGNTEAFF
TGTGCCAGCTCACCGAGAGGACAGGGGGCGGGGAACACTGAAGCTTTCTTT
>TRBD1|TRBJ1-2|TRBV19|.
CASSSTGDYGYTF
TGTGCCAGTAGTTCGACAGGGGACTATGGCTACACCTTC
>TRBD2|TRBJ2-5|TRBV5-1|once
CATPFLGGGLETQYF
TGCGCCACCCCCTTCCTGGGCGGGGGGCTCGAGACCCAGTACTTC
>TRBD1|TRBJ1-2|TRBV2|.
CASRAPDTGDYGYTF
TGTGCCAGCAGGGCCCCCGATACAGGGGACTATGGCTACACCTTC
>.|TRBJ2-2|TRBV5-1|.
CASSLVGDRTGELFF
TGCGCCAGCAGCTTGGTCGGAGATCGGACCGGGGAGCTGTTTTTT
>TRBD2|TRBJ2-7|TRBV19|.
CASSIGLAGTYEQYF
TGTGCCAGTAGTATAGGACTAGCGGGGACCTACGAGCAGTACTTC
>.|TRBJ1-2|TRBV7-9|.
CASSLAGAGNGYTF
TGTGCCAGCAGCTTAGCAGGGGCAGGGAACGGCTACACCTTC
>TRBD1|TRBJ1-4|TRBV18|.
CASSPGQGPTTNEKLFF
TGTGCCAGCTCACCGGGACAGGGGCCTACAACTAATGAAAAACTGTTTTTT
>.|TRBJ1-1|TRBV11-2|.
CASSANPNTEAFF
TGTGCCAGCAGCGCGAACCCGAACACTGAAGCTTTCTTT
>TRBD1|TRBJ2-3|TRBV9|few
CASSDRGFTDTQYF
TGTGCCAGCAGCGACAGGGGCTTCACAGATACGCAGTATTTT
>.|TRBJ1-3|TRBV3-1/TRBV3-2|.
CASSQDGNSGNTIYF
TGTGCCAGCAGCCAAGACGGGAACTCTGGAAACACCATATATTTT
>TRBD1|TRBJ1-1|TRBV30|.
CAWTGQGTEAFF
TGTGCCTGGACCGGACAGGGGACTGAAGCTTTCTTT